This is a list of T cell receptor beta chains from one sample in a study of CD8+ T cells in alopecia areata. Assay used: immunoSEQ multiplex PCR; TCRdb lists only in-frame clones, some missing. This table holds roughly 150,000 clones, roughly 58% found once. Sequencing was performed on CD8+ T cells sorted from blood. The receptors were sampled from a human donor in good health. Both conserved end residues are part of each CDR3. The D gene is left open where the match is weak. Where a row states a size, it is once, few, many or the class of an expanded clone; other rows omit it.

clone_size | j_call | d_call | v_call | cdr3_nt | cdr3_aa
. | TRBJ1-5 | . | TRBV27 | TGTGCCAGCAGTTATACCGAGGATAGCAATCAGCCCCAGCATTTT | CASSYTEDSNQPQHF
. | TRBJ2-3 | TRBD2 | TRBV29-1 | TGCAGCGTGAGTAGCGGGAGGGGCACAGATACGCAGTATTTT | CSVSSGRGTDTQYF
. | TRBJ2-7 | TRBD2 | TRBV28 | TGTGCCAGCAGTTTAGCGGGACTAGCGGGAGGCTCCTACGAGCAGTACTTC | CASSLAGLAGGSYEQYF
. | TRBJ2-7 | TRBD2 | TRBV7-9 | TGTGCCAGCAGCTGGGGGACTAGCGGGAGGAGCTCCTACGAGCAGTACTTC | CASSWGTSGRSSYEQYF
. | TRBJ2-1 | . | TRBV4-1 | TGCGCCAGCAGCACGGGAAACAATGAGCAGTTCTTC | CASSTGNNEQFF
. | TRBJ2-3 | TRBD2 | TRBV11-2 | TGTGCCAGCAGCTTGACTAGCGGGGTGACAGATACGCAGTATTTT | CASSLTSGVTDTQYF
. | TRBJ2-3 | TRBD2 | TRBV27 | TGTGCCAGCAGTTTAGAGGACGGGAGGGATACGCAGTATTTT | CASSLEDGRDTQYF
. | TRBJ2-1 | . | TRBV5-6 | TGTGCCAGCAGCGGTCACCCCGGTGCCGATGAGCAGTTCTTC | CASSGHPGADEQFF
. | TRBJ2-1 | . | TRBV9 | TGTGCCAGCAGCGTTAGCAGGAGAGGGGATTTGAATGAGCAGTTCTTC | CASSVSRRGDLNEQFF
. | TRBJ2-7 | . | TRBV6-5 | TGTGCCAGCAGTATCGGGATTTCGGGAGAGCAGTACTTC | CASSIGISGEQYF
. | TRBJ2-6 | TRBD1 | TRBV7-9 | TGTGCCAGCAGCTCGGACAGGGCCCCACTTGGGGCCAACGTCCTGACTTTC | CASSSDRAPLGANVLTF
few | TRBJ2-2 | . | TRBV2 | TGTGCCCTAAAAGCCCCCACCGGGGAGCTGTTTTTT | CALKAPTGELFF
. | TRBJ2-5 | TRBD2 | TRBV29-1 | TGCAGCGTTGAAAACTCCCTAGCGGGTAACCAAGAGACCCAGTACTTC | CSVENSLAGNQETQYF
. | TRBJ2-7 | TRBD2 | TRBV4-1 | TGCGCCAGCAGCCAAAAGGGACTAGCGGGGACCTACGAGCAGTACTTC | CASSQKGLAGTYEQYF
. | TRBJ2-2 | . | TRBV15 | TGTGCCACCAGCAGACCATTTACCTCGGGGCAGCTGTTTTTT | CATSRPFTSGQLFF
few | TRBJ1-2 | . | TRBV5-4 | TGTGCCAGCAGCAAGCAGCCAGGTGACTATGGCTACACCTTC | CASSKQPGDYGYTF
. | TRBJ1-1 | . | TRBV29-1 | TGCAGCGTTGAGGTCACATGGGACGAAGCTTTCTTT | CSVEVTWDEAFF
. | TRBJ1-2 | . | TRBV7-6 | TGTGCCAGCAGCCAAGGCCCAGGGGCCGGCTACACCTTC | CASSQGPGAGYTF
. | TRBJ2-5 | TRBD1 | TRBV6-5 | TGTGCCAGCAGTTCACGGGACAGGGAAGAGACCCAGTACTTC | CASSSRDREETQYF
few | TRBJ2-3 | TRBD2 | TRBV29-1 | TGCAGCGTTGAGGGGACTAGTGGAACCTCGCAGTATTTT | CSVEGTSGTSQYF
. | TRBJ2-3 | . | TRBV6-6 | TGTGCCAGCAAGTCAGATACGCAGTATTTT | CASKSDTQYF
. | TRBJ2-7 | TRBD1 | TRBV29-1 | TGCAGCGTTTCACTCGGGACAGGGTCCTACGAGCAGTACTTC | CSVSLGTGSYEQYF
. | TRBJ2-7 | TRBD2 | TRBV6-1 | TGTGCCAGCAGTGAAGACCCTAGCGGGAGCTACGAGCAGTACTTC | CASSEDPSGSYEQYF
few | TRBJ2-1 | . | TRBV6-4 | TGTGCCAGCAGTGTGAATGAGAGGAATGAGCAGTTCTTC | CASSVNERNEQFF
. | TRBJ2-1 | . | TRBV29-1 | TGCAGCGTCGGCGGGGCCTACAATGAGCAGTTCTTC | CSVGGAYNEQFF
many | TRBJ2-1 | TRBD2 | TRBV29-1 | TGCAGCGTTGAAGGACTAGCGGGAGCCCCCTCCTACAATGAGCAGTTCTTC | CSVEGLAGAPSYNEQFF
. | TRBJ2-5 | . | TRBV11-3 | TGTGCCAGCAGCGGCGGATTTAAAGAGACCCAGTACTTC | CASSGGFKETQYF
. | TRBJ2-7 | . | TRBV11-2 | TGTGCCAGCAGTGGCGGGTCAACCCCCCTTTACGAGCAGTACTTC | CASSGGSTPLYEQYF
. | TRBJ1-2 | TRBD1 | TRBV5-1 | TGCGCCAGCAGCGAAGACAGGGGAGAGTTGAATGGCTACACCTTC | CASSEDRGELNGYTF
. | TRBJ2-5 | . | TRBV4-1 | TGCGCCAGCAGCCAAGATAGGGGCAGGGTCGAGACCCAGTACTTC | CASSQDRGRVETQYF
. | TRBJ2-7 | . | TRBV27 | TGTGCCAGCAGTTTAGGGGGCTCCTACGAGCAGTACTTC | CASSLGGSYEQYF
. | TRBJ2-1 | . | TRBV7-6 | TGTGCCAGCAGCTACCGGGACAATGAGCAGTTCTTC | CASSYRDNEQFF
. | TRBJ2-7 | . | TRBV20-1 | TGCAGTGCTAGTCAGGTTAACGAGCAGTACTTC | CSASQVNEQYF
. | TRBJ1-5 | . | TRBV4-2 | TGTGCCAGCAGCCAAGGGAATGGGCCCCAGCATTTT | CASSQGNGPQHF
once | TRBJ2-3 | . | TRBV6-5 | TGTGCCAGCAGCCCCGGCGGAGTTGATACGCAGTATTTT | CASSPGGVDTQYF
. | TRBJ2-7 | . | TRBV7-9 | TGTGCCAGCAGCCCAGACATCTACGAGCAGTACTTC | CASSPDIYEQYF
. | TRBJ2-7 | TRBD2 | TRBV27 | TGTGCCAGCAGTTTGCCGGGAGGCGGGTACGAGCAGTACTTC | CASSLPGGGYEQYF
. | TRBJ2-1 | . | TRBV14 | TGTGCCAGCAGCTGGGGAGCCTACAATGAGCAGTTCTTC | CASSWGAYNEQFF
. | TRBJ2-2 | . | TRBV11-2 | TGTGCCAGCAGCATGGCGTGGGAGCTGTTTTTT | CASSMAWELFF
. | TRBJ1-1 | . | TRBV19 | TGTGCCAGTTATACGGGATTCAACACTGAAGCTTTCTTT | CASYTGFNTEAFF
few | TRBJ2-7 | . | TRBV20-1 | TGCAGGGCACAGATATTCTACGAGCAGTACTTC | CRAQIFYEQYF
. | TRBJ2-5 | TRBD2 | TRBV9 | TGTGCCAGCAGCGGAGCGGGAGTAACGGGGGAGACCCAGTACTTC | CASSGAGVTGETQYF
. | TRBJ2-7 | . | TRBV27 | TGTGCCAGCAGTTTATTTGGGGGGCGCTTGGAGCAGTACTTC | CASSLFGGRLEQYF